This T cell receptor beta chain was identified in a study of T-cell memory formation after mild COVID-19. About the research overall: There were largely donor-specific TCR clusters.

Overall study results and limits: Whereas later expanders leaned CD4+, clones contracting day 15 to 85 showed a balanced CD4/CD8 makeup.

This clonotype was counted between two and nine times. What it binds is unknown. In TCRdb, the 5' RACE reads were re-called with MiXCR into one record per CDR3 protein. The data show 200,000 to 250,000 distinct CDR3 sequences, 9.4% seen once. V shed 2 bases and J 5 bases; nucleotides not matched to a gene: 3. The germline V gene encodes CDR1 LGHNA and CDR2 YSLEER. This CDR3 contains 15 residues. Input material: PBMCs or a T cell subset sorted from them (not recorded which). This rearrangement joins TRBV4-3 to TRBJ2-5, with 12 bases that match TRBD2. The source is a man younger than 35 who had mild COVID-19 (a few samples of this study predate the infection). Cell type and time point are not known. In DNA, the CDR3 is TGCGCCAGCAGCCAATCGGGACTAGCGGGTGAGACCCAGTACTTC. Translating gives CASSQSGLAGETQYF.